This T cell receptor beta chain was captured by sequencing in a study of blood T cells in healthy people across ages. About the study: The template switching approach captured approximately one barcoded beta molecule for every two T cells.

The authors ran a second PCR of roughly 6 to 12 cycles using a sample-barcoded 5' primer and a J-beta primer mix. TCRdb reprocessed the 5' RACE reads via MiXCR and lists one record per CDR3 protein. The data contain 1.5 million or so distinct CDR3 sequences, about 42% of them singletons. Russia was home to the donors, healthy Caucasian individuals aged 6 to 90. In each sample, at least 7 million PBMCs were isolated. This clonotype was seen once. Per germline, CDR1 SGHTA and CDR2 FQGNSA. V was cut by 5 bases and J by 4 bases, with 14 bases left in between. This CDR3 is 14 amino acids long. The chain is built from TRBV7-2 and TRBJ1-1; possibly TRBD1 for D (6 bases). This clonotype originated in a woman aged 18 to 35 in good health. Sequencing input: blood. The CDR3 spells CASSGGRVSTEAFF. In DNA, the CDR3 is TGTGCCAGCAGCGGGGGGCGGGTAAGCACTGAAGCTTTCTTT.